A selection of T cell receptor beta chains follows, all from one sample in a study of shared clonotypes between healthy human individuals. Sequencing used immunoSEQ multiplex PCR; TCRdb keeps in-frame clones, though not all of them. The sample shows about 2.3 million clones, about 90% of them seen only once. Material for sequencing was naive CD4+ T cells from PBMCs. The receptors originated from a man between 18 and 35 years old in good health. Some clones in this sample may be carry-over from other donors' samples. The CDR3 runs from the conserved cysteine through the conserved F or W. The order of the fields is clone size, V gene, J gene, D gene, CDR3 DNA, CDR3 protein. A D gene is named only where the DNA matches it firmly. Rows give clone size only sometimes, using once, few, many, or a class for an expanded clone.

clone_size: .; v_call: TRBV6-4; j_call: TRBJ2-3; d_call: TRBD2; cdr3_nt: TGTGCCAGCAGGGCCGGGAGGACTGTCACAGATACGCAGTATTTT; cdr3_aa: CASRAGRTVTDTQYF
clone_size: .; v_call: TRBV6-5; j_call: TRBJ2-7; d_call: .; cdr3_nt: TGTGCCAGCAGTTACTCTCTCGTCCAAACCTACGAGCAGTACTTC; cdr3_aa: CASSYSLVQTYEQYF
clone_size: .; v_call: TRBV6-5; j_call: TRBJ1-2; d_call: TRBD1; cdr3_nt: TGTGCCAGCAGTCGGGACAGCTATGGCTACACCTTC; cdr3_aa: CASSRDSYGYTF
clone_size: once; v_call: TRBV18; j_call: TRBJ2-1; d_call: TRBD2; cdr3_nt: TGTGCCAGCTCACCACTAAGGCTAGCGGGGTCCTACAATGAGCAGTTCTTC; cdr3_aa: CASSPLRLAGSYNEQFF
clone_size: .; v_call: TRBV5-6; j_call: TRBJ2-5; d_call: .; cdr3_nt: TGTGCCAGCAGCAAGGACGTCCGTTCCGTTGGGGCCCAGTACTTC; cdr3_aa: CASSKDVRSVGAQYF
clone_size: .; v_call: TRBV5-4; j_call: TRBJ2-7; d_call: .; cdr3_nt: TGTGCCAGCAGCTTGGAGGGGACATCCTACGAGCAGTACTTC; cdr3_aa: CASSLEGTSYEQYF
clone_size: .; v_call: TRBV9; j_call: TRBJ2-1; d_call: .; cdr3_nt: TGTGCCAGCAGCGTAGGGCTAAAAGCGGGCAATGAGCAGTTCTTC; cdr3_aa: CASSVGLKAGNEQFF
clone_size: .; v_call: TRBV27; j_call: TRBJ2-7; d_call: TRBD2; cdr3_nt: TGTGCCAGCAGTTTCCAACGGACTAGCGGGAGATACGAGCAGTACTTC; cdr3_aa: CASSFQRTSGRYEQYF
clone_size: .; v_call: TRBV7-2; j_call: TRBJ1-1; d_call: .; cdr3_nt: TGTGCCAGCAGCTTATTGGGGAGGCGGTACACTGAAGCTTTCTTT; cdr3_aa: CASSLLGRRYTEAFF
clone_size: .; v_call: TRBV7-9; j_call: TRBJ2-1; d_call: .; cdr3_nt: TGTGCCAGCAGCTTCCGGACGGCTGCCCTGGAGCAGTTCTTC; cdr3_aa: CASSFRTAALEQFF
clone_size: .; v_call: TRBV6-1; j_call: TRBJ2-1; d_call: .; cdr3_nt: TGTGCCAGCAGTGAATATGAGGGGTACAATGAGCAGTTCTTC; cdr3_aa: CASSEYEGYNEQFF
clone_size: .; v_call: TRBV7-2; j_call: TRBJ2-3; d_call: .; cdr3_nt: TGTGCCAGCAGTGATACTAGGACAGATACGCAGTATTTT; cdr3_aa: CASSDTRTDTQYF
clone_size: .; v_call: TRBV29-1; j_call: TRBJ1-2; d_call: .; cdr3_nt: TGCAGCGCCCGGCAGGGAGACTATGGCTACACCTTC; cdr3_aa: CSARQGDYGYTF
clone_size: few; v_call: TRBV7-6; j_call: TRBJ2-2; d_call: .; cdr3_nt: TGTGCCAGCAGCTTACAGGGGCTCATCGGGGAGCTGTTTTTT; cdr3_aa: CASSLQGLIGELFF
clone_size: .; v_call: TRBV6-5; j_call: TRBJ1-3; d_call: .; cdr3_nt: TGTGCCAGCAGACAGAGAAACACCATATATTTT; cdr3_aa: CASRQRNTIYF
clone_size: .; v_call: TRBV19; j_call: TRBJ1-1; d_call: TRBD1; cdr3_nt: TGTGCCAGTGGCCGCCGGGGACAGGGAGACACTGAAGCTTTCTTT; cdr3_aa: CASGRRGQGDTEAFF
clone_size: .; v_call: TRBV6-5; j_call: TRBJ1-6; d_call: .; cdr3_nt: TGTGCCAGCAGGACCCTGGTGTCGCCCCTCCACTTT; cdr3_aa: CASRTLVSPLHF
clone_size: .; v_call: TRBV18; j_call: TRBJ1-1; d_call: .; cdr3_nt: TGTGCCAGCTCACCGGACCGAGGCACTGAAGCTTTCTTT; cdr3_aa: CASSPDRGTEAFF
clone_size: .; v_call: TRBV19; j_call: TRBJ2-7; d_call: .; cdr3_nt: TGTGCCACGAGGCCAGGGCGAAAGCCAAACTACGAGCAGTACTTC; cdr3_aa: CATRPGRKPNYEQYF
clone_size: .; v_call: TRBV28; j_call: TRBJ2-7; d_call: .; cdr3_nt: TGTGCCAGTGGGGCCGGCGACTACGAGCAGTACTTC; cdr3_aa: CASGAGDYEQYF
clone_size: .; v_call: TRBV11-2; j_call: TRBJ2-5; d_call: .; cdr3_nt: TGTGCCAGCAGCGCAGGGTTGGGGGAGACCCAGTACTTC; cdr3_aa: CASSAGLGETQYF
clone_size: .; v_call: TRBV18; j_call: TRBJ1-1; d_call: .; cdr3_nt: TGTGCCAGCTCACCTACTCGGAACACTGAAGCTTTCTTT; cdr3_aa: CASSPTRNTEAFF
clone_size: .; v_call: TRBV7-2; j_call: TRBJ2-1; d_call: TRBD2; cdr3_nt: TGTGCCAGCAGCTCCGGTACTAGCGGATACAATGAGCAGTTCTTC; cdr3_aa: CASSSGTSGYNEQFF
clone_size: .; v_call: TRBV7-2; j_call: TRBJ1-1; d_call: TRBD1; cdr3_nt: TGTGCCAGCAGCCTAGATGGGACAGGGGGCACTGAAGCTTTCTTT; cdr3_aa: CASSLDGTGGTEAFF
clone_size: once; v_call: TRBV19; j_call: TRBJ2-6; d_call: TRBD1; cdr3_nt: TGTGCCAGTAGAACCTTCGGACAGGGAAAAACCTCCGGGGCCAACGTCCTGACTTTC; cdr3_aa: CASRTFGQGKTSGANVLTF
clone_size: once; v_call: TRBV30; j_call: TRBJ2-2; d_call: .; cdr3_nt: TGTGCCTGGAGTGTGGGAATCCACACCGGGGAGCTGTTTTTT; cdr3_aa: CAWSVGIHTGELFF
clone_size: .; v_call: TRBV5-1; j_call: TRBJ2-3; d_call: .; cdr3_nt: TGCGCCAGCAGGCGAACTAGCACAGATACGCAGTATTTT; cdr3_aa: CASRRTSTDTQYF